The source of this T cell receptor (beta chain) is a study of T cell clonotyping in hematopoietic cell transplantation. Turning to the study itself: Recipient samples before transplant were obtained post-cytoreduction. The study, taken as a whole, reports: No sorting was done, leaving CD4 and CD8 contributions mixed.

The table came from immunoSEQ multiplex PCR; TCRdb's copy has only in-frame clones and leaves some out. The repertoire has tens of thousands of clones, 95% of them found once; the top ten carry roughly 1.6%. V trimming: 5 bases; J trimming: 5 bases; junction bases outside the gene matches: 9. The CDR3 is made up of 15 amino acids. The V gene's germline CDR1 is SEHNR and CDR2 FQNEAQ (reference sequence). This clone was seen a few times. Its antigen is undetermined. Specified time point: recipient sample about 28 days before transplant, after cytoreduction. V is TRBV7-9 and J is TRBJ2-5, with 9 nucleotides matching TRBD2. The TCR sequence derives from a man aged 40-50 years with chronic myeloid leukemia. Some clones in this sample may be carry-over from other donors' samples. The sample in question was peripheral blood mononuclear cells, obtained before stem cell transplant. CDR3 in DNA: TGTGCCAGCAGCCTCCAATCGGCGGGGGGGGAGACCCAGTACTTC. Translating it yields CASSLQSAGGETQYF.